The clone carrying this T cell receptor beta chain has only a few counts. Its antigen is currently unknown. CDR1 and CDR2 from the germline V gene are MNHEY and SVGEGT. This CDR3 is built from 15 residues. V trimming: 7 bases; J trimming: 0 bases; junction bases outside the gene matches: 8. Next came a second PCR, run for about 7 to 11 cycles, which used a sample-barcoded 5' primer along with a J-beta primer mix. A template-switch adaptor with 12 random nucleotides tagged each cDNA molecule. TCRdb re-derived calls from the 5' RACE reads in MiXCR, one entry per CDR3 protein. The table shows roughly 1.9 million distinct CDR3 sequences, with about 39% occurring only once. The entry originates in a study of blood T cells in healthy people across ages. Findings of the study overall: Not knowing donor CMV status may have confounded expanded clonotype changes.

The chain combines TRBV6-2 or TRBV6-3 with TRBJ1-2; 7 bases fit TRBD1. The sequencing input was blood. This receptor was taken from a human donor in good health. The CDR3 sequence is CASKPPGQTNYGYTF. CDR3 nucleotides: TGTGCCAGCAAACCTCCGGGACAGACTAACTATGGCTACACCTTC.